These 26 T cell receptor beta chains came from one sample sequenced in a study of blood T cell repertoires in COVID-19. Generated by immunoSEQ multiplex PCR, the TCRdb table keeps only in-frame clones and is missing some. The table shows 150,000 or so clones, with roughly four fifths occurring only once. Input material: peripheral blood. These receptors were collected from a man aged 40-55 years who had recovered from COVID-19.

This clone has just one count. The gene calls are TRBV5-6 and TRBJ2-7; no reliable D call. The CDR3 consists of 14 residues. Germline V lookup: CDR1 SGHDT, CDR2 YYEEEE. The ends were cut back, 0 bases at V and 0 bases at J, with 7 bases in the middle. For the CDR3, the DNA is TGTGCCAGCAGCTTGGGCCTTAGCTCCTACGAGCAGTACTTC. Encoded protein: CASSLGLSSYEQYF.

The rearrangement joins TRBV6-5 to TRBJ2-1; TRBD1 might be the D (5 bases). Germline values: CDR1 MNHEY, CDR2 SVGAGI. The V end was cut by 0 bases, the J end by 7 bases, with 13 bases between. This CDR3 has 15 amino acids. CDR3 DNA sequence: TGTGCCAGCAGTTACTCGACTGGGGCACGTAATGAGCAGTTCTTC. Its translation is CASSYSTGARNEQFF.

The chain uses TRBV19 and TRBJ1-1; D possibly corresponds to TRBD1 (5 bases). This CDR3 comprises 15 residues. Germline CDR1 and CDR2: LNHDA and SQIVND (reference sequence). The V end lost 3 bases, the J end lost 2 bases, and 13 bases lay between the germline ends. Written as DNA, the CDR3 is TGTGCCAGTAGTATCTCGGCAGGGAAAAACACTGAAGCTTTCTTT. Its translation: CASSISAGKNTEAFF.

The chain employs TRBV18 and TRBJ2-2, with a possible D match to TRBD1 (6 bases). CDR1 is KGHSH, CDR2 LQKENI, per germline. The CDR3 loop spans 16 amino acids. V lost 1 base, J lost 6 bases, and 15 bases lay in between. This CDR3 is CASSPLRGQDAGELFF. Written as DNA, the CDR3 is TGTGCCAGCTCACCACTGAGGGGACAAGATGCCGGGGAGCTGTTTTTT.

A single count supports this clone. The V and J genes are TRBV27 and TRBJ1-3; no firm D call. The ends were cut back, 0 bases at V and 2 bases at J, with 8 bases in the middle. Germline V gene sequence: CDR1 MNHEY, CDR2 SMNVEV (reference sequence). This CDR3 has 15 amino acids. The CDR3 region is CASSLSVGAGNTIYF. The CDR3 DNA follows: TGTGCCAGCAGTTTATCGGTCGGTGCTGGAAACACCATATATTTT.

The V and J genes are TRBV5-6 and TRBJ2-7; a possible D gene is TRBD2 (5 bases). In germline, CDR1 is SGHDT, CDR2 YYEEEE. This CDR3 has 15 residues. The ends were cut back, 5 bases at V and 0 bases at J, with 15 bases in the middle. The CDR3 DNA reads as TGTGCCAGCAGGCGAGCGGACCAAACCTCCTACGAGCAGTACTTC. It specifies CASRRADQTSYEQYF.

There are a few counts of this clone. This chain connects TRBV2 to TRBJ2-7; D possibly corresponds to TRBD1 (5 bases). Germline CDR1 SNHLY, CDR2 FYNNEI. V lost 4 bases and J 1 base, leaving 14 bases between the germline ends. The CDR3 is 15 amino acids. This CDR3 reads CASSVDSEQSYEQYF. In nucleotides, the CDR3 is TGTGCCAGCAGTGTTGACAGCGAACAATCCTACGAGCAGTACTTC.

The J gene is TRBJ2-3, the V gene TRBV28; maybe TRBD2 (5 bases). Germline V gene data show CDR1 as MDHEN and CDR2 as SYDVKM. This CDR3 region has 16 residues. Trimming took 6 bases from V and 5 from J, leaving 21 bases between them. The CDR3 protein is CASRGNSVHVLDTQYF. DNA of the CDR3: TGTGCCAGCAGAGGTAATAGCGTCCACGTATTAGATACGCAGTATTTT.

The chain joins TRBV7-2 to TRBJ2-7; possible D gene TRBD2, 5 bases. Germline V CDR1 and CDR2: SGHTA, FQGNSA. The CDR3 spans 13 residues. Between the trimmed V and J ends, which lost 3 bases and 3 bases, there was a span of 9 bases. CDR3 nucleotide sequence: TGTGCCAGCAGCTTTAATGCGGGCTACGAGCAGTACTTC. Protein: CASSFNAGYEQYF.

The V gene is TRBV20-1, the J gene TRBJ2-5, with D possibly matching TRBD2 (6 bases). V was cut by 3 bases and J by 5 bases, with 13 bases left in between. Germline assignment: CDR1 DFQATT and CDR2 SNEGSKA (reference sequence). The CDR3 totals 13 residues. The CDR3 here is CSASGETRETQYF. Written as DNA, the CDR3 is TGCAGTGCTAGTGGGGAGACTAGGGAGACCCAGTACTTC.

The chain recombines TRBV19 with TRBJ1-6; tentatively, D is TRBD1 (6 bases). V was cut by 2 bases and J by 10 bases, with 18 bases left in between. This CDR3 has 16 amino acids. Germline V gene lookup returns CDR1 LNHDA and CDR2 SQIVND (reference sequence). CDR3 sequence: CASSISFGGQNSPLHF. Written as DNA, the CDR3 is TGTGCCAGTAGTATAAGTTTCGGAGGACAGAACTCACCCCTCCACTTT.

The chain uses TRBV7-2 and TRBJ2-7, with 7 bases lining up with TRBD2. Per the germline V gene, CDR1 is SGHTA and CDR2 is FQGNSA. The CDR3 consists of 14 residues. V lost 0 bases to trimming and J lost 4 bases; unmatched junction nucleotides: 3. The chain's CDR3 is CASSLAGGTYEQYF. The CDR3 DNA reads TGTGCCAGCAGCTTAGCGGGGGGGACGTACGAGCAGTACTTC. The full variable domain, completed using reference TRBV7-2 and TRBJ2-7, is GAGVSQSPSNKVTEKGKDVELRCDPISGHTALYWYRQSLGQGLEFLIYFQGNSAPDKSGLPSDRFSAERTGGSVSTLTIQRTQQEDSAVYLCASSLAGGTYEQYFGPGTRLTVT.

The chain couples TRBV29-1 to TRBJ2-1; 9 bases line up with TRBD2. In germline, CDR1 is SQVTM, CDR2 ANQGSEA. The CDR3 contains 14 residues. Trimming removed 1 base from V and 7 bases from J; junction bases left unmatched: 5. This CDR3 reads CSVEAIAGANEQFF. DNA for the CDR3: TGCAGCGTTGAAGCGATAGCGGGAGCAAATGAGCAGTTCTTC.

The rearrangement joins TRBV6-2 or TRBV6-3 to TRBJ1-3, with D perhaps matching TRBD1 (5 bases). Germline V gene sequence: CDR1 MNHEY, CDR2 SVGEGT. The CDR3 is 15 residues long. V was pared by 4 bases and J by 0 bases, with 10 bases between. CDR3 sequence: CASSLDTSSGNTIYF. The CDR3 DNA reads TGTGCCAGCAGTTTGGACACGTCCTCTGGAAACACCATATATTTT.

This clone has just a few counts. The J gene is TRBJ2-7, the V gene TRBV5-5; maybe TRBD1 (7 bases). There are 14 residues in the CDR3. The V end was cut by 2 bases, the J end by 3 bases, with 12 bases between. CDR1 SGHKS and CDR2 YYEKEE come from the germline V gene (reference sequence). CDR3 protein: CASSFSGGIYEQYF. CDR3 coding DNA: TGTGCCAGCAGCTTCTCAGGGGGGATCTACGAGCAGTACTTC.

V and J are TRBV19 and TRBJ2-6; 10 bases fit TRBD1. The CDR3 runs to 18 residues. V dropped 3 bases and J dropped 0; count of bases not matched to a gene: 5. In germline, CDR1 is LNHDA, CDR2 SQIVND (reference sequence). This chain's CDR3 is CASSILGDRGSGANVLTF. CDR3 sequence (DNA): TGTGCCAGTAGTATCCTAGGGGACAGGGGCTCTGGGGCCAACGTCCTGACTTTC.

This clone appeared once. The rearrangement links TRBV3-1 (or the pseudogene TRBV3-2) to TRBJ2-3, with 7 bases lining up with TRBD1. CDR3 length: 14 amino acids. Trimming cost V 8 bases and J 4 bases; bases outside gene matches: 9. CDR1 is LGHDT, CDR2 YNNKEL, per germline (reference sequence). Written as DNA, the CDR3 is TGTGCCAGCTCCTCCGAGGGGGCGGCAGATACGCAGTATTTT. Amino acid sequence: CASSSEGAADTQYF.

The chain couples TRBV24-1 to TRBJ1-5; D gene ambiguous. V was shortened by 5 bases and J by 3 bases, with 7 bases between the two germline ends. The CDR3 has 13 residues. Germline V gives CDR1 KGHDR, CDR2 SFDVKD. The CDR3 protein is CATSARANQPQHF. In nucleotides, the CDR3 is TGTGCCACCAGTGCGCGGGCCAATCAGCCCCAGCATTTT.

This chain uses TRBV7-9 with TRBJ2-5; 8 bases fit TRBD2. Germline values: CDR1 SEHNR, CDR2 FQNEAQ (reference sequence). V lost 7 bases and J lost 7; bases outside the gene matches: 5. The CDR3 sequence is 12 residues long. The CDR3 nucleotides read TGTGCCAGCAATAGCGGGATCGGGACCCAGTACTTC. Protein sequence: CASNSGIGTQYF.

This clone was counted a single time. The V call is TRBV4-1, the J call TRBJ2-1, with a possible D match to TRBD1 (5 bases). The ends were cut back, 0 bases at V and 5 bases at J, with 14 bases in the middle. The CDR3 is 16 amino acids. Germline lookup yields CDR1 MGHRA and CDR2 YSYEKL. The CDR3 DNA sequence: TGCGCCAGCAGCCAAGATCGAGGCAGGGTCCACAATGAGCAGTTCTTC. It specifies CASSQDRGRVHNEQFF.

This clone was seen a single time. The rearrangement uses TRBV7-2 and TRBJ2-2; D ambiguous. CDR3 length: 12 residues. Trimming cost V 4 bases and J 6 bases, with 6 bases left between them. Germline V gene sequence: CDR1 SGHTA, CDR2 FQGNSA. The CDR3 region is CASSYRPGELFF. CDR3 bases: TGTGCCAGCAGCTACAGACCCGGGGAGCTGTTTTTT.

This rearrangement joins TRBV7-6 to TRBJ2-1, with a weak D call TRBD2 (6 bases). V was shortened by 1 base and J by 9 bases, with 10 bases between the two germline ends. The CDR3 runs to 13 residues. CDR1 is SGHVS, CDR2 FNYEAQ, per germline. CDR3 DNA: TGTGCCAGCAGCTTAGAATGGGACTCTGAGCAGTTCTTC. Residues: CASSLEWDSEQFF.

This chain connects TRBV28 to TRBJ2-2, with TRBD1 matching over 9 bases. CDR1 and CDR2 from the germline V gene are MDHEN and SYDVKM. J gave up 7 bases and V 8 bases, and 11 bases lay outside the gene matches. The CDR3 extends over 15 amino acids. This CDR3 reads CASRKQGALDGELFF. The CDR3 bases are TGTGCCAGCCGTAAACAGGGGGCTCTGGACGGGGAGCTGTTTTTT.

The V gene is TRBV19, the J gene TRBJ1-1; D is possibly TRBD1 (6 bases). Germline V gene lookup returns CDR1 LNHDA and CDR2 SQIVND (reference sequence). The CDR3 is 13 amino acids. Trimming pared 6 bases from V and 9 bases from J, leaving 17 bases between. The CDR3 region is CASRGTAQGKAFF. The CDR3 nucleotides read TGTGCCAGTAGGGGGACGGCTCAGGGGAAAGCTTTCTTT.

The chain combines TRBV27 with TRBJ2-3, with TRBD2 identical over 7 bases. The CDR3 is 14 amino acids. Losses at the gene ends were 5 bases for V and 5 bases for J; bases not matched to a gene: 7. The V gene's germline CDR1 is MNHEY and CDR2 SMNVEV (reference sequence). The CDR3 reads CASSGREYVDTQYF. CDR3 DNA sequence: TGTGCCAGCAGTGGGCGGGAGTACGTAGATACGCAGTATTTT.

The chain joins TRBV24-1 to TRBJ2-3; D call uncertain. With 4 bases removed from V and 0 bases from J, the gap between germline ends came to 10 bases. Germline V gives CDR1 KGHDR, CDR2 SFDVKD. The CDR3 is 15 residues long. The CDR3 DNA is TGTGCCACCAGTGACCCAGCTAGAAGCACAGATACGCAGTATTTT. This sequence encodes CATSDPARSTDTQYF.